This entry is about one T cell receptor beta chain. At one of its ends the junction is not consistent with the germline gene, which may arise from a read error. TCRdb's copy holds only in-frame clones and misses some; the assay was immunoSEQ multiplex PCR. The sample lists about 59,000 clones, over 85% occurring once. The data originate from a study of T cell changes during pregnancy in multiple sclerosis. The CDR3 loop spans 13 amino acids. Germline CDR1 and CDR2: SEHNR and FQNEAQ (reference sequence). This chain connects TRBV7-9 to TRBJ2-1; TRBD1 matches at 7 bases. Sequenced material: CD8+ T cells from peripheral blood mononuclear cells, taken in the third trimester of pregnancy. This receptor was identified in a female donor with multiple sclerosis, enrolled in a pregnancy study. DNA for the CDR3: TGCAGCAGCTTACAGGGGTTAGGGGATGAGCAGTTCTTC. It is translated as CSSLQGLGDEQFF.